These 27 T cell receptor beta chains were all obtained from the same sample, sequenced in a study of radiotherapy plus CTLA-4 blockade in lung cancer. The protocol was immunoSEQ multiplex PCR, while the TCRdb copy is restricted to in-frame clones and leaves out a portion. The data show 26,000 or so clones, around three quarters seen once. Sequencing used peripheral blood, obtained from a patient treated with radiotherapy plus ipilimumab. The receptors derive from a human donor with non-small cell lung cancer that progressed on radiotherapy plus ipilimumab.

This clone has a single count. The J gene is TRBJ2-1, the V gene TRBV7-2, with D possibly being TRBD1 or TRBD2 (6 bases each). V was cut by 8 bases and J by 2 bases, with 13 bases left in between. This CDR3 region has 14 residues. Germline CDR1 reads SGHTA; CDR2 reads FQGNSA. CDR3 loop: CASGGGPTYNEQFF. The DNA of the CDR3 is TGTGCCAGCGGAGGGGGGCCCACCTACAATGAGCAGTTCTTC. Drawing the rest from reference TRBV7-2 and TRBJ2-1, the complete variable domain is GAGVSQSPSNKVTEKGKDVELRCDPISGHTALYWYRQSLGQGLEFLIYFQGNSAPDKSGLPSDRFSAERTGGSVSTLTIQRTQQEDSAVYLCASGGGPTYNEQFFGPGTRLTVL.

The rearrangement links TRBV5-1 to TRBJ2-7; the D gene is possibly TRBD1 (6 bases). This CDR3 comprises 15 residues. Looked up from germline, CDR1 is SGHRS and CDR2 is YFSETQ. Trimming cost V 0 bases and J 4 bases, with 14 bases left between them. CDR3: CASSLALQGTYEQYF. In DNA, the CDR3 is TGCGCCAGCAGCTTGGCGCTTCAGGGGACGTACGAGCAGTACTTC.

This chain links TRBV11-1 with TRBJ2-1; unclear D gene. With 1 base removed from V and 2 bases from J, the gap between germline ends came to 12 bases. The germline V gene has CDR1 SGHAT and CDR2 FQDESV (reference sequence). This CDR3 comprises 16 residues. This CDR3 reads CASSLGTLGTYNEQFF. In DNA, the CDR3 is TGTGCCAGCAGCTTAGGCACTCTTGGCACCTACAATGAGCAGTTCTTC.

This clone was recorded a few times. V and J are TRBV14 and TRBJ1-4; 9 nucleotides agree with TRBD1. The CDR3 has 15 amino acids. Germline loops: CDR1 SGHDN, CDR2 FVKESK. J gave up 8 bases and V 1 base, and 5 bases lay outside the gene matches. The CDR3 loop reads CASSQGDRVGEKLFF. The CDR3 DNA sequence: TGTGCCAGCAGCCAAGGGGACAGGGTTGGGGAAAAACTGTTTTTT. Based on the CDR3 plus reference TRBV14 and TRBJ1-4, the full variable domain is EAGVTQFPSHSVIEKGQTVTLRCDPISGHDNLYWYRRVMGKEIKFLLHFVKESKQDESGMPNNRFLAERTGGTYSTLKVQPAELEDSGVYFCASSQGDRVGEKLFFGSGTQLSVL.

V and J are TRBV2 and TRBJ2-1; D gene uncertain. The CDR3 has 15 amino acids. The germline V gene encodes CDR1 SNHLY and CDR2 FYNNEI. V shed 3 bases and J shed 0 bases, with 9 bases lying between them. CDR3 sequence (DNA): TGTGCCAGCAGTGAGGACGTAGGCTCCTACAATGAGCAGTTCTTC. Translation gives CASSEDVGSYNEQFF. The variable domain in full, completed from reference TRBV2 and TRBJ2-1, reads EPEVTQTPSHQVTQMGQEVILRCVPISNHLYFYWYRQILGQKVEFLVSFYNNEISEKSEIFDDQFSVERPDGSNFTLKIRSTKLEDSAMYFCASSEDVGSYNEQFFGPGTRLTVL.

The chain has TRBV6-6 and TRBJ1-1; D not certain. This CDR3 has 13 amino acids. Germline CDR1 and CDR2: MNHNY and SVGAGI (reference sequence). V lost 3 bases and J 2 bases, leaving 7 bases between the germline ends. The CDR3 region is CASSYDLNTEAFF. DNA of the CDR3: TGTGCCAGCAGTTATGACTTAAACACTGAAGCTTTCTTT.

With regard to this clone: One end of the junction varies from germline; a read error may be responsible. The CDR3 DNA follows: TGTGCCAGCAGCATCAACGCCCCGGGACATCTCGACTTC. Protein product: CASSINAPGHLDF. This chain joins TRBV9 and TRBJ1-2; tentative D call: TRBD1 (6 bases). From germline, CDR1 is SGDLS and CDR2 YYNGEE. The CDR3 length is 13 residues.

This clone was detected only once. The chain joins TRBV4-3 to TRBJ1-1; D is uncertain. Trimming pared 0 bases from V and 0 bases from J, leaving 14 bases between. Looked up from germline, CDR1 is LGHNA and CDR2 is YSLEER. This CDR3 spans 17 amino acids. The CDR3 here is CASSQDRTWGVNTEAFF. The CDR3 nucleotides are TGCGCCAGCAGCCAAGATAGGACCTGGGGTGTGAACACTGAAGCTTTCTTT.

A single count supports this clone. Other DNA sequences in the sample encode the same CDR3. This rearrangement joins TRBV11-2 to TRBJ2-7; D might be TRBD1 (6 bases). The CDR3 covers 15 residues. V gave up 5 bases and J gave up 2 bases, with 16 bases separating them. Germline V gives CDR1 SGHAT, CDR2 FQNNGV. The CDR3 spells CASSTTGRGAYEQYF. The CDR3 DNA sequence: TGTGCCAGCAGCACGACAGGCAGGGGCGCCTACGAGCAGTACTTC. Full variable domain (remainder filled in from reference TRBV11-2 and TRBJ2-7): EAGVAQSPRYKIIEKRQSVAFWCNPISGHATLYWYQQILGQGPKLLIQFQNNGVVDDSQLPKDRFSAERLKGVDSTLKIQPAKLEDSAVYLCASSTTGRGAYEQYFGPGTRLTVT.

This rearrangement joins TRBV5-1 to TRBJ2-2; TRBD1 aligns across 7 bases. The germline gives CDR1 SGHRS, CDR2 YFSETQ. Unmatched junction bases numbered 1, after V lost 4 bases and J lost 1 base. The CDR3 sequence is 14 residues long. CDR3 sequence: CASSRQGNTGELFF. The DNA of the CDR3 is TGCGCCAGCAGCAGACAGGGGAACACCGGGGAGCTGTTTTTT.

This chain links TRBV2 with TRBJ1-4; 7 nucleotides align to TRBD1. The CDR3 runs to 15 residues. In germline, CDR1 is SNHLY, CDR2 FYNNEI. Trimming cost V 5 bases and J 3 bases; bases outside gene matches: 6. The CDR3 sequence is CASSKQGRPNEKLFF. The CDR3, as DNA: TGTGCCAGCAGTAAACAGGGGCGGCCTAATGAAAAACTGTTTTTT.

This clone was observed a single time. CDR3 DNA: TGTGCCAGCAGCCAAGATGCCGGGAACTCCTACGAGCAGTACTTC. It encodes CASSQDAGNSYEQYF. The rearrangement joins TRBV4-2 to TRBJ2-7; possibly TRBD2 for D (5 bases). The germline V gene encodes CDR1 LGHNA and CDR2 YNFKEQ. This CDR3 spans 15 amino acids. Trimming removed 0 bases from V and 0 bases from J, with 9 bases in between.

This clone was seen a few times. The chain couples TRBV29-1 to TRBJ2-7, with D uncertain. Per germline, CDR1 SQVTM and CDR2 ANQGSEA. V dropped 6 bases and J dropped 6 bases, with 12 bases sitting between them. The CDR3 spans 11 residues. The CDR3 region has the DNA TGCAGCGTCAGACAAGCCGTCGAGCAGTACTTC. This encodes CSVRQAVEQYF.

CDR3 region: CAISEYGLNEKLFF. CDR3 in DNA: TGTGCCATCAGTGAGTACGGACTAAATGAAAAACTGTTTTTT. V usage is TRBV10-3 and J usage is TRBJ1-4; no reliable D call. Between the trimmed V and J ends, which lost 1 base and 5 bases, there was a span of 8 bases. CDR1 ENHRY and CDR2 SYGVKD come from the germline V gene. The CDR3 runs 14 residues.

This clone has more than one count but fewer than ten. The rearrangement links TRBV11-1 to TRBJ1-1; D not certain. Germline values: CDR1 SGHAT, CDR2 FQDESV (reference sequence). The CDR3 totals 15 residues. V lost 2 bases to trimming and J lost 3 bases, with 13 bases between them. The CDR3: CASSLSLGRDTEAFF. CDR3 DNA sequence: TGTGCCAGCAGCTTATCTCTGGGGAGGGACACTGAAGCTTTCTTT.

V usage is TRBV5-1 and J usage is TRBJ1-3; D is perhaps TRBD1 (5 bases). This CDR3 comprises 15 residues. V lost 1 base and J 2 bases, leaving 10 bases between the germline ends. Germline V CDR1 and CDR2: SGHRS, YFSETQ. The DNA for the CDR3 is TGCGCCAGCAGCTTGCAGGGACGGGCTGGAAACACCATATATTTT. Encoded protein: CASSLQGRAGNTIYF.

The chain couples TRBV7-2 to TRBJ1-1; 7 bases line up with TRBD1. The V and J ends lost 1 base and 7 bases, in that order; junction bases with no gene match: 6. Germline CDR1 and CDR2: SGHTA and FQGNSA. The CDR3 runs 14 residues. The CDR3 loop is CASSLGTGGGEAFF. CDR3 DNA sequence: TGTGCCAGCAGCTTAGGGACAGGCGGGGGTGAAGCTTTCTTT.

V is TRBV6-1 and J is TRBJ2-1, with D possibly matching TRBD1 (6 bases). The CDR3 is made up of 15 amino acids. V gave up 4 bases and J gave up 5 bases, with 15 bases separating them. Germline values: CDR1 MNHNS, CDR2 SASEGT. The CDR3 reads CASSVGYGTHNEQFF. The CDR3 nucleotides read TGTGCCAGCAGTGTGGGGTACGGGACACACAATGAGCAGTTCTTC.

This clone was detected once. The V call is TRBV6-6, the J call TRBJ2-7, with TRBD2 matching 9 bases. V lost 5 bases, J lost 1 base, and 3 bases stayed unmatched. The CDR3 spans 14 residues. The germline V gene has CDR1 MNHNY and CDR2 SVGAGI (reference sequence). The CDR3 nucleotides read TGTGCCAGCAGTCTCGGACTAGCGTCCTACGAGCAGTACTTC. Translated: CASSLGLASYEQYF.

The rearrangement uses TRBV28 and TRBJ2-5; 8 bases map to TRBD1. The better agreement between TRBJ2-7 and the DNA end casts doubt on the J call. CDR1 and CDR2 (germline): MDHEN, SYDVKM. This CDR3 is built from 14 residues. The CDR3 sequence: CASSDGQGPYEQYF. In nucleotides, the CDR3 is TGTGCCAGCAGTGACGGACAGGGCCCCTACGAGCAGTACTTC.

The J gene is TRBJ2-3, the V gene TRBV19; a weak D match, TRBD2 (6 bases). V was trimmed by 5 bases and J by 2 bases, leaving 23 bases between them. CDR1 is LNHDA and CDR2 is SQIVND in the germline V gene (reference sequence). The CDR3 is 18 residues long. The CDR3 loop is CASSRVGGSLSPTDTQYF. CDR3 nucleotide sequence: TGTGCCAGTAGTCGGGTAGGAGGGAGTCTATCCCCCACAGATACGCAGTATTTT.

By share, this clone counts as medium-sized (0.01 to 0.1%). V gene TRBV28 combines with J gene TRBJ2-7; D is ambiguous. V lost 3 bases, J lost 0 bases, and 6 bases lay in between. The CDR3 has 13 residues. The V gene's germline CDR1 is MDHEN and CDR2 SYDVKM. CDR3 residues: CASSLANSYEQYF. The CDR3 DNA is TGTGCCAGCAGTTTGGCCAACTCCTACGAGCAGTACTTC. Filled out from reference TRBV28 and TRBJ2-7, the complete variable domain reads DVKVTQSSRYLVKRTGEKVFLECVQDMDHENMFWYRQDPGLGLRLIYFSYDVKMKEKGDIPEGYSVSREKKERFSLILESASTNQTSMYLCASSLANSYEQYFGPGTRLTVT.

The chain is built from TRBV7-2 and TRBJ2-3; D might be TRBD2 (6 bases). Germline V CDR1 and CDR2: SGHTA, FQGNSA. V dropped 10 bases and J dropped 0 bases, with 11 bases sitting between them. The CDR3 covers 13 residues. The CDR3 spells CATGSGSTDTQYF. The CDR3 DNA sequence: TGTGCCACCGGGAGCGGAAGCACAGATACGCAGTATTTT.

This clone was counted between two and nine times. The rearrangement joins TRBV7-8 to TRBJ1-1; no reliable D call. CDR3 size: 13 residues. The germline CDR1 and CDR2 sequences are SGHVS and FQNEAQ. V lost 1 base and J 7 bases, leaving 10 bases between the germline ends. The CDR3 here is CASSLGAVGEAFF. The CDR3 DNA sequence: TGTGCCAGCAGCTTAGGAGCGGTGGGTGAAGCTTTCTTT.

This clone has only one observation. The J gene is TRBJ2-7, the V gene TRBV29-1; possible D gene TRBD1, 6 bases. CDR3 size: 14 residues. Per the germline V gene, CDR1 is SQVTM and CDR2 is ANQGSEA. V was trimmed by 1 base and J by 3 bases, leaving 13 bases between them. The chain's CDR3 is CSVEVGTQFYEQYF. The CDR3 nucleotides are TGCAGCGTTGAAGTGGGGACACAGTTCTACGAGCAGTACTTC.

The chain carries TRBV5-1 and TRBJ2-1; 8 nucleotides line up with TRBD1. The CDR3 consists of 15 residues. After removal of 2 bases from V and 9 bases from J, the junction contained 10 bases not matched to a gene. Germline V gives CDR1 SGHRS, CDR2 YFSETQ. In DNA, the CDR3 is TGCGCCAGCAGCTTTAAAGACAGGGGTGAAGGTGAGCAGTTCTTC. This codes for CASSFKDRGEGEQFF.

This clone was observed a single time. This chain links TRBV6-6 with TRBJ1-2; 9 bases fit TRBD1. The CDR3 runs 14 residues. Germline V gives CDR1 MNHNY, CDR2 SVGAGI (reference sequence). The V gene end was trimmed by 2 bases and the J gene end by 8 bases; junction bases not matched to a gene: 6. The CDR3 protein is CASSYRGQGGGYTF. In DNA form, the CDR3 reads TGTGCCAGCAGTTACAGGGGACAGGGTGGGGGCTACACCTTC.